This TCR beta chain was observed in a study of blood T cell repertoires in COVID-19 (dated by TCRdb to about 2020). With regard to the full study: The collaborator samples originated in the United States, Italy and Spain and spanned the acute and convalescent phases of COVID-19. Subjects who had been exposed to COVID-19, were actively infected with it, or had recovered from it provided the deeply sampled blood TCRbeta repertoires that made up the dataset. The prospective study material was composed of cDNA or gDNA derived from T cells, B-cell-depleted T cells, or PBMCs. Samples were obtained from the ongoing ImmuneRACE study (first 160 participants) and from 1,254 subjects provided by 6 global collaborators. Where HLA class I and class II types were available, the types were taken from metadata supplied by the sample provider, not from assay-based typing. The repertoires were made available in a free public database intended to serve as a resource for research on the immune response to SARS-CoV-2. Nearly every sample came with metadata listing a de-identified subject ID, COVID-19 status, age in years and sex. Overall study outcomes, separate from this receptor: The amount of clinical and demographic metadata varied by source and participant and was provided uncurated.

Measured from the cysteine to the phenylalanine, the CDR3 is 17 residues long. Only CDR3 DNA remains: 51 bases, in frame from the first base. As encoded in the germline V gene (reference sequence), CDR1 is MNHEY while CDR2 is SMNVEV. Trimmed from V: 1 base; trimmed from J: 4 bases; junction bases lacking a gene match: 7. Collaborating institutions collected whole blood in K2EDTA tubes following their own protocols. For TCRbeta analysis, collaborator samples were shipped as frozen whole blood, as isolated PBMCs, or as DNA extracted from either sample type. TCRbeta CDR3 regions were amplified from genomic DNA by means of the immunoSEQ Assay, a bias-controlled multiplex PCR. Turning to the authors' computational methods: The number of nucleated cells in each sample was estimated from the amplification of reference gene primers within the assay. Sequence reads were collapsed and filtered to measure the absolute abundance of every unique TCRbeta CDR3 rearrangement. For each sample, productive Simpson clonality was calculated as the square root of Simpson's diversity index across productive rearrangements. Here the immuneACCESS table is served through TCRdb, limited to in-frame sequences with V and J called. Missing clones are a known gap in these copies; in checked studies unresolved V genes cover under half, and the rest lacks a known reason. The V and J calls and clone size are taken from that table; D and trimming were inferred from the DNA. For this sample the table gives about 170,000 clones, of which about 88% were detected only once. Around 24% of the sample comes from the top ten.

Points on this clone: This clone's antigen is unknown. No per-base quality is available; no much larger clone lies one base away.

The receptor's source is a man aged 55 to 69 with acute or convalescent COVID-19. Material: peripheral blood. The chain is encoded by TRBV27 joined to TRBJ2-5, and 12 junctional nucleotides match TRBD2. DNA sequence: TGTGCCAGCAGTTTATACCCTAGCGGGAGGGCGAGAGAGACCCAGTACTTC. Its product reads: CASSLYPSGRARETQYF.